This TCR beta chain emerged from a study of T-cell memory formation after mild COVID-19. At least ten counts were recorded for this clonotype. Its specificity is not known. TCRdb passed the 5' RACE reads through MiXCR, listing each CDR3 protein once. The sample lists 150,000 to 200,000 distinct CDR3 sequences, approximately 10% occurring once. V dropped 1 base and J dropped 5; count of bases not matched to a gene: 3. CDR1 is SGHVS and CDR2 is FNYEAQ in the germline V gene. This CDR3 has 15 amino acids. Study-level findings and limits: The finding that pre-infection memory included some responding clones suggested that cross-reactive memory joined. Among clones contracting day 15 to 85, CD4/CD8 was balanced, whereas later expanders leaned CD4+. Among contracting clones, CD4+ were mainly CM/EM and CD8+ enriched in EMRA.

The clonotype comes from a man aged 18 to 29 who had mild COVID-19 (a few samples of this study predate the infection). Cell type and time point are not known. The chain links TRBV7-6 to TRBJ2-1, with 9 nucleotides matching TRBD2. The sample consisted of PBMCs or a T cell subset sorted from them (not recorded which). CDR3: CASSLGLADNNEQFF. The CDR3 DNA sequence: TGTGCCAGCAGCTTAGGACTAGCGGACAACAATGAGCAGTTCTTC. Combining the CDR3 with reference TRBV7-6 and TRBJ2-1 gives the whole variable domain GAGVSQSPRYKVTKRGQDVALRCDPISGHVSLYWYRQALGQGPEFLTYFNYEAQQDKSGLPNDRFSAERPEGSISTLTIQRTEQRDSAMYRCASSLGLADNNEQFFGPGTRLTVL.